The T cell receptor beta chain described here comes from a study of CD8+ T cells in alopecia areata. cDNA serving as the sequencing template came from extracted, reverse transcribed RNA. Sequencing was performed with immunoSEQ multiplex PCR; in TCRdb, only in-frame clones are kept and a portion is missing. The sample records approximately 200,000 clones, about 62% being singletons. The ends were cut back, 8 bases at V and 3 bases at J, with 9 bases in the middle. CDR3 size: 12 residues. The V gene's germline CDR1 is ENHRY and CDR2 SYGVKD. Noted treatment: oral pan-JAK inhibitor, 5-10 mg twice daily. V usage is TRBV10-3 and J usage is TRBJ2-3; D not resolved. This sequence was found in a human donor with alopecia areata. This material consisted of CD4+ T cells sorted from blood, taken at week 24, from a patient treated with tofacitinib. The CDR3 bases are TGTGCCATCGGCCCCGGGACAGATACGCAGTATTTT. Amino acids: CAIGPGTDTQYF.